The sequence of this T cell receptor beta chain was determined in a study of Graves' ophthalmopathy and Graves' hyperthyroidism. Symptoms, serum thyroxine and TRAb, thyroid ultrasound, and orbital computed tomography formed the diagnostic basis. The authors used Ficoll-Paque density gradient centrifugation to separate PBMCs. The input was 7.5 to 10 ml of fresh peripheral blood. CDR3 regions of TCR beta were amplified from RNA transcripts. RT-PCR with HTBI primers came first, then second-round multiplex PCR. A single record per CDR3 protein comes from TCRdb applying MiXCR to the multiplex PCR reads. The table lists about 700,000 distinct CDR3 sequences, roughly 41% of them singletons. Trimming took 4 bases from V and 2 from J; bases not matched to a gene: 5. Germline loops: CDR1 MGHDK, CDR2 SYGVNS. CDR3 length: 14 amino acids.

Sequencing was carried out using peripheral blood. The receptor was derived from an adult man with Graves' ophthalmopathy. The rearrangement uses TRBV25-1 and TRBJ2-7; TRBD2 aligns across 7 bases. This CDR3 is CASSAGTNPYEQYF. DNA for the CDR3: TGTGCCAGCAGTGCCGGGACTAACCCCTACGAGCAGTACTTC.